The present entry profiles one TCR beta chain with its context. Its specificity is unknown. These data belong to a study of T cells expressing NK-cell markers. General observations from the study: Clarity on HCMV specificity was lacking for the expanded NKG2C+ T cell clones.

The CDR3 consists of 13 residues. Germline CDR1 SGHTA, CDR2 FQGTGA. TCRdb reworked the 5' RACE reads into one entry per CDR3 protein, no DNA. This sample's table has a few hundred thousand distinct CDR3 sequences. The chain has TRBV7-3 and TRBJ2-1; TCRdb returns TRBD2, unconfirmable since there is no DNA. The source material was blood T cells: a sorted CD56 or NKG2C T cell subset, CD4+ or CD8+ T cells, or bulk PBMC T cells (not recorded which). The sequence was obtained from a man aged 18 to 70 in good health. CDR3 in amino acids: CASSFARAGEQFF.